This TCR beta chain emerged from a study of shared clonotypes between healthy human individuals. The overall study: Donors had three CD4 naive, three CD4 memory, two CD8 naive and one CD8 memory plate apiece.

Comments on this clone: Its antigen is as yet unknown.

This CDR3 spans 16 amino acids. Germline CDR1 and CDR2: SEHNR and FQNEAQ (reference sequence). The V gene lost 1 base and the J gene lost 3 bases, with 13 bases spanning the gap. Findings and limits, study-wide: Lower generation probabilities were found for non-shared clonotypes than for those shared by all four donors.

Assay execution proceeded at the deep level. DNA at about 210 ng, 25,000 to 35,000 T cell genomes, went into sorted-subset replicate PCRs. Assay used: immunoSEQ multiplex PCR; TCRdb lists only in-frame clones, some missing. There are fewer than 2.5 million clones in the sample; 80% to 95% occur only once, and more than 0.35% lies in the top ten. V is TRBV7-9 and J is TRBJ2-1; D possibly corresponds to TRBD2 (6 bases). This receptor was identified in a man between 18 and 29 years old in good health. Some clones in this sample may be carry-over from other donors' samples. Input material: naive CD4+ T cells from PBMCs. The subset here: CD45RA+ positively selected. DNA for the CDR3: TGTGCCAGCAGCTTAGAGGCGGGACCCAACTACAATGAGCAGTTCTTC. It translates to CASSLEAGPNYNEQFF.